This T cell receptor (beta chain) is from a study of preoperative IRX-2 immunotherapy in early breast cancer. Method: immunoSEQ multiplex PCR; TCRdb's copy keeps in-frame clones and lacks some. This table has tens of thousands of clones, 85% to 90% appearing once. V shed 6 bases and J 8 bases; nucleotides not matched to a gene: 12. There are 14 residues in the CDR3. The treatment denotes: preoperative locoregional IRX-2 cytokine immunotherapy. Patients received preoperative, locoregional IRX-2 cytokine immunotherapy in a phase Ib study. The TCR was taken from a human donor with breast cancer. The material was tumor tissue, obtained after IRX-2 immunotherapy. The chain uses TRBV23-1 and TRBJ1-2; TRBD1 matches at 7 bases. TRBV23-1 is given ORF status, its function remaining uncertain. This CDR3 reads CASSFGTDRSGYTF. Here the CDR3 DNA reads TGCGCCAGCAGCTTCGGGACAGACAGATCGGGCTACACCTTC.